Each of the 19 T cell receptor beta chains below was sequenced from the same sample in a study of T cells in Graves' hyperthyroidism and ophthalmopathy. RNA transcripts yielded amplified TCR beta CDR3 regions. RT-PCR in the first round (using the HTBI primer set) targeted the TCR CDR3. TCRdb called the multiplex PCR reads again in MiXCR, with one record for every CDR3 protein. This repertoire shows a few hundred thousand distinct CDR3 sequences, around a sixth found once; its top ten account for 7.3%. The sequenced sample consisted of blood. The receptors were sampled from a woman under 40 with Graves' hyperthyroidism.

This clonotype was observed many times. This chain connects TRBV29-1 to TRBJ1-1; 10 nucleotides line up with TRBD1. Germline assignment: CDR1 SQVTM and CDR2 ANQGSEA. CDR3 length equals 16 residues. J lost 0 bases, V lost 1 base, and 5 bases had no gene match. The CDR3 bases are TGCAGCGTTGAAGGGGACAGGGGAAGGCTGAACACTGAAGCTTTCTTT. This encodes CSVEGDRGRLNTEAFF.

Comments on this clonotype: A much larger clone lies a single base off, so this may be a read error. This sequence joins TRBV6-1 and TRBJ2-5; possible D gene TRBD1, 6 bases. The length of the CDR3 is 14 residues. The V end lost 7 bases, the J end lost 7 bases, and 19 bases lay between the germline ends. Germline V CDR1 and CDR2: MNHNS, SASEGT. CDR3 DNA sequence: TGTGCCAGCACCCCGACAGGTTTAGTCGGGACCCAGTACTTC. Translation gives CASTPTGLVGTQYF.

The rearrangement uses TRBV6-6 and TRBJ1-5; 8 bases map to TRBD1. Germline CDR1 MNHNY, CDR2 SVGAGI (reference sequence). V lost 0 bases to trimming and J lost 3 bases; unmatched junction nucleotides: 13. The CDR3 runs 19 residues. The CDR3 coding sequence is TGTGCCAGCAGTTACTCCGAGGCGGCAGGGGGCCTTCACAATCAGCCCCAGCATTTT. Encoded protein: CASSYSEAAGGLHNQPQHF.

Many counts were recorded for this clonotype. The chain employs TRBV7-3 and TRBJ2-3, with TRBD2 matching 10 bases. The J segment lost 4 bases and the V segment lost 3 bases, leaving 4 bases of the junction unmatched. The length of the CDR3 is 15 residues. CDR1 SGHTA and CDR2 FQGTGA come from the germline V gene. CDR3 nucleotide sequence: TGTGCCAGCAGCTTGCTAGCGGGAGACTCAGATACGCAGTATTTT. Translated: CASSLLAGDSDTQYF.

The sample holds many counts of this clonotype. This sequence joins TRBV20-1 and TRBJ2-1, with 13 positions matching TRBD2. V dropped 4 bases and J dropped 9; count of bases not matched to a gene: 6. The CDR3 is 14 amino acids. The germline gives CDR1 DFQATT, CDR2 SNEGSKA (reference sequence). CDR3 protein: CSATETSGRSEQFF. CDR3 coding DNA: TGCAGTGCTACTGAGACTAGCGGGAGGAGTGAGCAGTTCTTC.

Only a few counts were recorded for this clonotype. The rearrangement uses TRBV24-1 and TRBJ2-4, with 8 bases aligning to TRBD1. The CDR3 is 15 residues long. The germline V gene encodes CDR1 KGHDR and CDR2 SFDVKD. With V trimmed by 3 bases and J by 3 bases, 3 bases remained unmatched. In DNA form, the CDR3 reads TGTGCCACCAGTGATGGACAGGGAGGCAAAAACATTCAGTACTTC. Protein sequence: CATSDGQGGKNIQYF.

In its sample, this clonotype was seen many times. The rearrangement joins TRBV24-1 to TRBJ2-1; 8 bases map to TRBD2. The CDR3 has 15 residues. Trimming removed 7 bases from V and 6 bases from J; junction bases left unmatched: 10. Germline V gene sequence: CDR1 KGHDR, CDR2 SFDVKD. The CDR3 DNA is TGTGCCACCAGCCATCCGGGACTAGGCCTCAATGAGCAGTTCTTC. Protein sequence: CATSHPGLGLNEQFF.

This clonotype was seen once. The chain links TRBV6-5 to TRBJ2-1, with 8 bases lining up with TRBD1. V was pared by 2 bases and J by 7 bases, with 4 bases of the junction left unmatched. The CDR3 spans 14 residues. Germline CDR1 reads MNHEY; CDR2 reads SVGAGI. As DNA, the CDR3 is TGTGCCAGCAGTTACCGGACAGGGAGGAATGAGCAGTTCTTC. Translated, it gives CASSYRTGRNEQFF.

This clonotype was detected ten times or more. The genes are TRBV20-1 and TRBJ2-1; TRBD2 is a possible D gene (6 bases). The CDR3 contains 17 residues. Trimming cost V 2 bases and J 0 bases, with 17 bases left between them. Germline CDR1 reads DFQATT; CDR2 reads SNEGSKA (reference sequence). As DNA, the CDR3 is TGCAGTGCTAGAAGAGGGTTCGAGACTAGCTCCTACAATGAGCAGTTCTTC. This translates into CSARRGFETSSYNEQFF.

The rearrangement links TRBV20-1 to TRBJ1-3; the D is unclear. CDR3 length: 13 amino acids. Trimming took off 6 bases at V and 2 bases at J, with 11 bases between the two ends. Per germline, CDR1 DFQATT and CDR2 SNEGSKA (reference sequence). CDR3 DNA: TGCAGTGCCATCAGTGGAACTGGAAACACCATATATTTT. It encodes CSAISGTGNTIYF.

In DNA, the CDR3 is TGTGCCTCCCCCGGGGCCACCGGGGAGCTGTTTTTT. This translates into CASPGATGELFF. The chain joins TRBV30 to TRBJ2-2; D is tentatively TRBD1 or TRBD2 (5 bases each). This CDR3 is 12 amino acids long. In germline, CDR1 is GTSNPN, CDR2 SVGIG (reference sequence). V was clipped by 7 bases and J by 4 bases, with 10 bases between them.

This clonotype was found many times. V is TRBV6-2 or TRBV6-3 and J is TRBJ2-3; no clear D gene. The germline CDR1 and CDR2 sequences are MNHEY and SVGEGT. Trimming cost V 5 bases and J 4 bases, with 19 bases left between them. This CDR3 region has 16 residues. CDR3 nucleotide sequence: TGTGCCAGCAGTCGACCCACGCGCGCTGCGGCAGATACGCAGTATTTT. It is translated as CASSRPTRAAADTQYF.

This clonotype was counted between two and nine times. This chain uses TRBV4-1 with TRBJ1-5; no reliable D call. The CDR3 consists of 16 residues. The germline V gene encodes CDR1 MGHRA and CDR2 YSYEKL. V lost 3 bases to trimming and J lost 1 base, with 13 bases between them. CDR3 loop: CASSHRWGVSNQPQHF. The CDR3, as DNA: TGCGCCAGCAGCCACCGGTGGGGAGTAAGCAATCAGCCCCAGCATTTT.

V usage is TRBV30 and J usage is TRBJ2-2; D not resolved. Germline V CDR1 and CDR2: GTSNPN, SVGIG (reference sequence). Between the trimmed V and J ends, which lost 4 bases and 1 base, there was a span of 13 bases. CDR3 length: 15 residues. The CDR3 protein is CAWNLWILNTGELFF. As DNA, the CDR3 is TGTGCCTGGAATTTGTGGATTTTGAACACCGGGGAGCTGTTTTTT.

This clonotype appeared many times. V usage is TRBV12-3 or TRBV12-4 and J usage is TRBJ2-6; D is ambiguous. The CDR3 length is 15 residues. V was trimmed by 3 bases and J by 0 bases, leaving 6 bases between them. The CDR3 loop is CASSFLNSGANVLTF. The CDR3 region has the DNA TGTGCCAGCAGTTTCCTTAACTCTGGGGCCAACGTCCTGACTTTC.

This clonotype was observed many times. This chain joins TRBV28 and TRBJ2-1; no firm D call. Germline V gene sequence: CDR1 MDHEN, CDR2 SYDVKM. Trimming took off 6 bases at V and 2 bases at J, with 8 bases between the two ends. The CDR3 is 13 amino acids. The CDR3 sequence: CASRLNTYNEQFF. The CDR3 coding sequence is TGTGCCAGCAGACTTAACACCTACAATGAGCAGTTCTTC.

CDR3 coding DNA: TGTGCCAGCAGCCAAGGTTGGGGACCTCTTGGTGGAGAAAAACTGTTTTTT. This translates into CASSQGWGPLGGEKLFF. The rearrangement uses TRBV14 and TRBJ1-4, with D perhaps matching TRBD1 (5 bases). The germline CDR1 and CDR2 sequences are SGHDN and FVKESK. The CDR3 sequence is 17 residues long. V was trimmed by 1 base and J by 8 bases, leaving 20 bases between them.

This chain joins TRBV29-1 and TRBJ1-2; TRBD1 matches at 7 bases. The CDR3 sequence is 12 residues long. Germline assignment: CDR1 SQVTM and CDR2 ANQGSEA. Losses at the gene ends were 3 bases for V and 7 bases for J; bases not matched to a gene: 5. CDR3 region: CSVDGDRGGYTF. DNA of the CDR3: TGCAGCGTTGACGGGGACAGAGGTGGCTACACCTTC. The full variable domain, completed using reference TRBV29-1 and TRBJ1-2, is SAVISQKPSRDICQRGTSLTIQCQVDSQVTMMFWYRQQPGQSLTLIATANQGSEATYESGFVIDKFPISRPNLTFSTLTVSNMSPEDSSIYLCSVDGDRGGYTFGSGTRLTVV.

The gene calls are TRBV14 and TRBJ2-7; perhaps TRBD2 as D (6 bases). The V end was cut by 4 bases, the J end by 4 bases, with 14 bases between. Germline V gene data show CDR1 as SGHDN and CDR2 as FVKESK. The CDR3 spans 14 residues. CDR3 loop: CASSPWGESYEQYF. Written as DNA, the CDR3 is TGTGCCAGCAGCCCTTGGGGGGAGTCGTACGAGCAGTACTTC. Looking up the rest from reference TRBV14 and TRBJ2-7 gives the full variable domain: EAGVTQFPSHSVIEKGQTVTLRCDPISGHDNLYWYRRVMGKEIKFLLHFVKESKQDESGMPNNRFLAERTGGTYSTLKVQPAELEDSGVYFCASSPWGESYEQYFGPGTRLTVT.